Listed below are T cell receptor beta chains from one sample, sequenced in a study of blood T cell repertoires in COVID-19. Only in-frame clones appear in the TCRdb table, and some are missing; sequencing was by immunoSEQ multiplex PCR. Here the sample spans roughly 150,000 clones, 85% to 90% being singletons. Material for sequencing was peripheral blood. The receptors shown here come from a woman in her sixties or seventies with active COVID-19. Each CDR3 is given with its conserved first and last residue. A D gene is named only where the DNA matches it firmly. The size field is filled for only some rows; it gives once, few, many or a size class.

j_gene: TRBJ2-3; abundance: NA; v_gene: TRBV9; d_gene: TRBD2; CDR3aa: CASSAPGASGTDTQYF; CDR3nt: TGTGCCAGCAGCGCACCCGGGGCTAGCGGGACAGATACGCAGTATTTT
j_gene: TRBJ2-3; abundance: NA; v_gene: TRBV6-5; d_gene: NA; CDR3aa: CASSYRGGKLDTQYF; CDR3nt: TGTGCCAGCAGTTACCGGGGCGGGAAGTTAGATACGCAGTATTTT
j_gene: TRBJ2-5; abundance: NA; v_gene: TRBV11-2; d_gene: TRBD2; CDR3aa: CASSLRTSVEETQYF; CDR3nt: TGTGCCAGCAGCCTCCGGACTAGTGTGGAAGAGACCCAGTACTTC
j_gene: TRBJ2-1; abundance: NA; v_gene: TRBV30; d_gene: TRBD1; CDR3aa: CAWSFIGQVLF; CDR3nt: TGTGCCTGGAGTTTTATCGGACAGGTACTCTTC
j_gene: TRBJ2-1; abundance: NA; v_gene: TRBV28; d_gene: NA; CDR3aa: CASQQGNEQFF; CDR3nt: TGTGCCAGCCAACAGGGCAATGAGCAGTTCTTC
j_gene: TRBJ1-3; abundance: NA; v_gene: TRBV16; d_gene: NA; CDR3aa: CASLYQRGGSGNTIYF; CDR3nt: TGTGCCAGCCTTTATCAGCGCGGGGGCTCTGGAAACACCATATATTTT
j_gene: TRBJ1-2; abundance: NA; v_gene: TRBV3-1/TRBV3-2; d_gene: TRBD1; CDR3aa: CASSQDSGTASGYGYTF; CDR3nt: TGTGCCAGCAGCCAAGATTCGGGGACAGCGAGCGGCTATGGCTACACCTTC
j_gene: TRBJ2-1; abundance: NA; v_gene: TRBV2; d_gene: NA; CDR3aa: CASSDGLAIVVGEQFF; CDR3nt: TGTGCCAGCAGTGACGGGCTAGCAATTGTGGTTGGGGAGCAGTTCTTC
j_gene: TRBJ1-1; abundance: NA; v_gene: TRBV6-2/TRBV6-3; d_gene: NA; CDR3aa: CASSYNGDTEAFF; CDR3nt: TGTGCCAGCAGTTACAACGGGGACACCGAAGCTTTCTTT
j_gene: TRBJ2-3; abundance: NA; v_gene: TRBV5-1; d_gene: TRBD2; CDR3aa: CASSFGTSGRTDTQYF; CDR3nt: TGCGCCAGCAGCTTCGGGACTAGCGGGAGGACAGATACGCAGTATTTT
j_gene: TRBJ2-5; abundance: NA; v_gene: TRBV4-1; d_gene: TRBD2; CDR3aa: CASSQDVGGTMKTQYF; CDR3nt: TGCGCCAGCAGCCAAGATGTTGGCGGGACTATGAAGACCCAGTACTTC
j_gene: TRBJ2-7; abundance: NA; v_gene: TRBV2; d_gene: NA; CDR3aa: CASSDRFIALDF; CDR3nt: TGTGCCAGCAGCGACAGGTTTATAGCGTTGGACTTC
j_gene: TRBJ2-7; abundance: NA; v_gene: TRBV15; d_gene: NA; CDR3aa: CATSREYSNEQYF; CDR3nt: TGTGCCACCAGCAGAGAGTACAGCAACGAGCAGTACTTC
j_gene: TRBJ1-6; abundance: NA; v_gene: TRBV18; d_gene: TRBD1; CDR3aa: CASSPGQGAALHF; CDR3nt: TGTGCCAGCTCACCGGGACAGGGTGCTGCCCTCCACTTT
j_gene: TRBJ2-7; abundance: NA; v_gene: TRBV3-1/TRBV3-2; d_gene: TRBD2; CDR3aa: CASRGTSFISEQYF; CDR3nt: TGTGCCAGCAGGGGGACTAGCTTCATCTCCGAGCAGTACTTC
j_gene: TRBJ2-6; abundance: once; v_gene: TRBV6-5; d_gene: NA; CDR3aa: CASSYLSGANVLTF; CDR3nt: TGTGCCAGCAGTTACCTTTCTGGGGCCAACGTCCTGACTTTC
j_gene: TRBJ2-1; abundance: once; v_gene: TRBV7-9; d_gene: TRBD2; CDR3aa: CASSLGGLAGGYNEQFF; CDR3nt: TGTGCCAGCAGCTTAGGAGGCCTAGCGGGAGGTTACAATGAGCAGTTCTTC
j_gene: TRBJ2-1; abundance: NA; v_gene: TRBV11-3; d_gene: NA; CDR3aa: CASSLGPVRGGSQFF; CDR3nt: TGTGCCAGCAGCTTAGGGCCTGTCCGGGGTGGTTCGCAGTTCTTC
j_gene: TRBJ1-3; abundance: NA; v_gene: TRBV7-2; d_gene: NA; CDR3aa: CASSLATGGNTIYF; CDR3nt: TGTGCCAGCAGCTTAGCCACCGGTGGAAACACCATATATTTT
j_gene: TRBJ1-2; abundance: NA; v_gene: TRBV28; d_gene: NA; CDR3aa: CASSLYGYGYTF; CDR3nt: TGTGCCAGCAGTTTATACGGGTATGGCTACACCTTC
j_gene: TRBJ2-7; abundance: NA; v_gene: TRBV3-1/TRBV3-2; d_gene: NA; CDR3aa: CASSLGHRQYF; CDR3nt: TGTGCCAGCAGCCTTGGACACAGGCAGTACTTC
j_gene: TRBJ1-3; abundance: NA; v_gene: TRBV5-3; d_gene: NA; CDR3aa: CARSLGTGMFNTIYF; CDR3nt: TGTGCCAGAAGCTTGGGGACGGGAATGTTTAACACCATATATTTT
j_gene: TRBJ2-1; abundance: NA; v_gene: TRBV5-6; d_gene: TRBD1; CDR3aa: CASSLSPGGSYNEQFF; CDR3nt: TGTGCCAGCAGCTTGAGTCCAGGGGGCTCCTACAATGAGCAGTTCTTC
j_gene: TRBJ2-1; abundance: NA; v_gene: TRBV3-1/TRBV3-2; d_gene: TRBD2; CDR3aa: CAIYWREFGNSYNEQFF; CDR3nt: TGTGCCATATACTGGCGGGAGTTCGGAAACTCCTACAATGAGCAGTTCTTC
j_gene: TRBJ2-1; abundance: NA; v_gene: TRBV19; d_gene: NA; CDR3aa: CATRGRGAGEQFF; CDR3nt: TGTGCCACAAGAGGACGTGGAGCGGGTGAGCAGTTCTTC
j_gene: TRBJ1-1; abundance: NA; v_gene: TRBV19; d_gene: TRBD1; CDR3aa: CASSIQGADTEAFF; CDR3nt: TGTGCCAGTAGTATCCAGGGGGCGGACACTGAAGCTTTCTTT
j_gene: TRBJ2-2; abundance: NA; v_gene: TRBV4-1; d_gene: NA; CDR3aa: CASSLGAWRTGELFF; CDR3nt: TGCGCCAGCAGCCTCGGAGCTTGGAGGACCGGGGAGCTGTTTTTT
j_gene: TRBJ2-3; abundance: NA; v_gene: TRBV28; d_gene: TRBD1; CDR3aa: CASSHRQGLTDTQYF; CDR3nt: TGTGCCAGCAGCCATCGACAGGGGCTCACAGATACGCAGTATTTT
j_gene: TRBJ1-1; abundance: NA; v_gene: TRBV3-1/TRBV3-2; d_gene: NA; CDR3aa: CASKNGPEAFF; CDR3nt: TGTGCCAGCAAAAATGGCCCTGAAGCTTTCTTT
j_gene: TRBJ1-3; abundance: NA; v_gene: TRBV7-2; d_gene: NA; CDR3aa: CASSFTNPNTLSGNTIYF; CDR3nt: TGTGCCAGCAGCTTCACGAACCCGAACACCCTCTCTGGAAACACCATATATTTT
j_gene: TRBJ1-3; abundance: once; v_gene: TRBV2; d_gene: NA; CDR3aa: CASSVVDRTLRHTIYF; CDR3nt: TGTGCCAGCAGTGTTGTGGACAGAACCTTAAGGCACACCATATATTTT
j_gene: TRBJ1-2; abundance: NA; v_gene: TRBV28; d_gene: NA; CDR3aa: CASSFPGLGYTF; CDR3nt: TGTGCCAGCAGTTTCCCGGGGTTGGGCTACACCTTC
j_gene: TRBJ2-3; abundance: NA; v_gene: TRBV19; d_gene: TRBD2; CDR3aa: CASSYGLAGITDTQYF; CDR3nt: TGTGCCAGTAGCTACGGACTAGCGGGGATCACAGATACGCAGTATTTT
j_gene: TRBJ2-7; abundance: NA; v_gene: TRBV19; d_gene: TRBD2; CDR3aa: CASSIDGGGPYEQYF; CDR3nt: TGTGCCAGTAGTATAGATGGCGGGGGGCCCTACGAGCAGTACTTC
j_gene: TRBJ2-3; abundance: once; v_gene: TRBV27; d_gene: TRBD2; CDR3aa: CASSFSGSGDTQYF; CDR3nt: TGTGCCAGCAGTTTTAGCGGGAGTGGAGATACGCAGTATTTT
j_gene: TRBJ2-1; abundance: NA; v_gene: TRBV9; d_gene: NA; CDR3aa: CASTGVYNEQFF; CDR3nt: TGTGCCAGCACCGGAGTCTACAATGAGCAGTTCTTC
j_gene: TRBJ1-3; abundance: NA; v_gene: TRBV19; d_gene: NA; CDR3aa: CASKARGPSGNTIYF; CDR3nt: TGTGCCAGTAAGGCTCGCGGGCCCTCTGGAAACACCATATATTTT
j_gene: TRBJ2-1; abundance: NA; v_gene: TRBV28; d_gene: TRBD2; CDR3aa: CASRDRGSSYNEQFF; CDR3nt: TGTGCCAGCCGGGACCGCGGGAGCTCCTACAATGAGCAGTTCTTC
j_gene: TRBJ2-2; abundance: once; v_gene: TRBV18; d_gene: NA; CDR3aa: CASSFGQRDTGELFF; CDR3nt: TGTGCCAGCTCCTTCGGACAGAGGGACACCGGGGAGCTGTTTTTT
j_gene: TRBJ1-4; abundance: NA; v_gene: TRBV6-6; d_gene: NA; CDR3aa: CASSSGVWEKLFF; CDR3nt: TGTGCCAGCAGTTCGGGGGTTTGGGAAAAACTGTTTTTT
j_gene: TRBJ2-1; abundance: NA; v_gene: TRBV29-1; d_gene: TRBD2; CDR3aa: CSVERWDSILAGDYNEQFF; CDR3nt: TGCAGCGTTGAAAGGTGGGACAGCATTCTAGCGGGAGACTACAATGAGCAGTTCTTC